This note documents a single TCR beta chain sequence. In the original processing: For nucleated cells, counts were estimated from reference gene primer amplification. Sequenced by immunoSEQ multiplex PCR; TCRdb stores in-frame clones only, minus some. The D gene and trimming were derived from the DNA, and the V and J assignments and clone size from that table. The table lists approximately 200,000 clones, approximately 80% of them singletons, with about an eighth in the top ten. Participants spanned ages about 18 to 90 years and resided in some 22 US areas. Membership in each cohort depended on participant-reported clinical history. The data were obtained in a study of blood T cell repertoires in COVID-19. Across the whole study: Nucleic acid was either cDNA or gDNA, and it came from T cells, B-cell-depleted T cells, or PBMCs.

Trimming cost V 8 bases and J 3 bases, with 14 bases left between them. CDR1 is KGHSH, CDR2 LQKENI, per germline. The CDR3 sequence is 14 residues long. V is TRBV18 and J is TRBJ1-3; D gene uncertain. Specimen: PBMCs or T cells enriched from blood (not recorded which). The receptor's source is a man aged 35-49 years who had recovered from COVID-19. In nucleotides, the CDR3 is TGTGCCAGCCGAGATGAGGTGCATGGAAACACCATATATTTT. This sequence encodes CASRDEVHGNTIYF. Based on the CDR3 plus reference TRBV18 and TRBJ1-3, the full variable domain is NAGVMQNPRHLVRRRGQEARLRCSPMKGHSHVYWYRQLPEEGLKFMVYLQKENIIDESGMPKERFSAEFPKEGPSILRIQQVVRGDSAAYFCASRDEVHGNTIYFGEGSWLTVV.